Given below is one TCR beta chain in context. Clones were read by immunoSEQ multiplex PCR, and TCRdb kept only the in-frame ones, dropping some. There are some 130,000 clones in the sample; roughly 80% occur only once, and about 10% lies in the top ten. This sample was taken from a study of blood T cell repertoires in COVID-19. Study information: From T cells, B-cell-depleted T cells, or PBMCs came the material, which was cDNA or gDNA.

The ends were cut back, 1 base at V and 2 bases at J, with 11 bases in the middle. Per the germline V gene, CDR1 is SGHAT and CDR2 is FQNNGV. There are 15 residues in the CDR3. Material for sequencing was peripheral blood. The origin of this receptor is a man between 60 and 70 years old who had recovered from COVID-19. The chain carries TRBV11-2 and TRBJ2-5; D unclear. The CDR3 region has the DNA TGTGCCAGCAGCTTAGCCAGGTCCCTTCAAGAGACCCAGTACTTC. This gives the protein CASSLARSLQETQYF.